This T cell receptor (beta chain) was profiled in a study of read filtering for tumor transcriptome and immune sequencing. The wider study: R-ISS stage counts were under ten for I, about 15 for II, about seven for III. IR-seq gave about 4.05 to 11 million TCR reads per sample; RNA-seq gave 85 to 1273. DNase treatment preceded whole-transcriptome library preparation.

Overall study findings and caveats: Compared with RNA-seq, IR-seq gave much higher clonotype depth and reliability.

This CDR3 spans 14 amino acids. The V segment lost 8 bases and the J segment 2 bases; nucleotides outside the gene matches: 7. Germline assignment: CDR1 MNHNS and CDR2 SASEGT. Molecular barcoded adaptors covering alpha/delta and beta/gamma chains were used on 400 to 450 ng RNA. Using its own MiXCR run on the reads, TCRdb lists one record per CDR3 protein. The sample consists of just over 14,000 distinct CDR3 sequences, about 20% of them appearing once. In regard to this clonotype: The antigen remains unidentified.

V usage is TRBV6-1 and J usage is TRBJ2-3; 7 nucleotides agree with TRBD2. Sequenced sample: a population of CD138-negative cells sorted from bone marrow. The source is a donor over 35 with multiple myeloma. The CDR3 is CASSAGVYTDTQYF. The CDR3, as DNA: TGTGCCAGCTCCGCGGGGGTGTACACAGATACGCAGTATTTT.